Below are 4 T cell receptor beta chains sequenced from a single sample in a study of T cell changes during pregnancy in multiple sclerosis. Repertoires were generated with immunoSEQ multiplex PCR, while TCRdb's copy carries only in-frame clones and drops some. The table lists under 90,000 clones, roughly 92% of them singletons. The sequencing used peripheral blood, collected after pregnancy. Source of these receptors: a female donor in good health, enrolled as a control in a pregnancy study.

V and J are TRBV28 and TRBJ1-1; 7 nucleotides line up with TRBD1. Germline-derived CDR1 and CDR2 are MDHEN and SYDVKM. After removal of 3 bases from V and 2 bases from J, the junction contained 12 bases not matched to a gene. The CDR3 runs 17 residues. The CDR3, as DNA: TGTGCCAGCAGTTTGCCGGGGGCAGGGGGAGAAAACACTGAAGCTTTCTTT. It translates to CASSLPGAGGENTEAFF.

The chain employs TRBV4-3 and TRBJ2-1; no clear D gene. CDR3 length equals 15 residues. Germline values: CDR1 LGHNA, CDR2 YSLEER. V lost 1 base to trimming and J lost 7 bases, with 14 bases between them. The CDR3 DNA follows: TGCGCCAGCAGCCAAGTCTACTACACGGAAAATGAGCAGTTCTTC. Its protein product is CASSQVYYTENEQFF.

CDR3 loop: CASSFAGALYGYTF. The DNA for the CDR3 is TGTGCCAGCAGTTTTGCAGGGGCGCTCTATGGCTACACCTTC. The V gene is TRBV28, the J gene TRBJ1-2, with D maybe TRBD1 (6 bases). Trimming shortened V by 3 bases and J by 4 bases, and 12 bases separated the two germline ends. Germline V lookup: CDR1 MDHEN, CDR2 SYDVKM. This CDR3 region has 14 residues.

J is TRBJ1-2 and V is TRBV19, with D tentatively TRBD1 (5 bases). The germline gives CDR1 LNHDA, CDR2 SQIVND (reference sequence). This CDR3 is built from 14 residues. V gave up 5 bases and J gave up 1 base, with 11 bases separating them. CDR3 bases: TGTGCCAGTAGTCCCGCCGGGGGTAACTATGGCTACACCTTC. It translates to CASSPAGGNYGYTF.